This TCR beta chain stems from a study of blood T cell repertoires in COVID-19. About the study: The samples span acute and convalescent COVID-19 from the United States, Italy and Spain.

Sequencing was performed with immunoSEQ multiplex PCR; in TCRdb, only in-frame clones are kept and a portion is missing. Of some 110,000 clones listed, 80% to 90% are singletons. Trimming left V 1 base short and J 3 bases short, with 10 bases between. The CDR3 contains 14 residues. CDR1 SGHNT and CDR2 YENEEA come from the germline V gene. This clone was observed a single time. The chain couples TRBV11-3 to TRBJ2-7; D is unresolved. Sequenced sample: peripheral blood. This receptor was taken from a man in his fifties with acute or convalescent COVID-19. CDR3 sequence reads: CASSLGPQNYEQYF. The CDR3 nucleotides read TGTGCCAGCAGCTTAGGCCCCCAGAACTACGAGCAGTACTTC. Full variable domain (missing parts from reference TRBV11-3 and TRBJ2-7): EAGVVQSPRYKIIEKKQPVAFWCNPISGHNTLYWYLQNLGQGPELLIRYENEEAVDDSQLPKDRFSAERLKGVDSTLKIQPAELGDSAVYLCASSLGPQNYEQYFGPGTRLTVT.